The 26 T cell receptor beta chains listed next were all sequenced from one sample in a study of blood T cells in healthy people across ages. A second PCR of 7 to 11 cycles used a sample-barcoded 5' primer and a J-beta primer mix. TCRdb analysed the 5' RACE reads with MiXCR anew, one entry per CDR3 protein. Among hundreds of thousands of distinct CDR3 sequences listed, approximately 30% were seen once. The sample was blood. Receptor source: a woman older than 75 in good health.

In this sample, this clonotype turned up many times. The V and J genes are TRBV28 and TRBJ1-2, with D uncertain. Germline CDR1 reads MDHEN; CDR2 reads SYDVKM. V lost 4 bases and J lost 5, with 20 bases in between. The CDR3 extends over 16 amino acids. CDR3 protein: CASSSTRAGAGYGYTF. In DNA, the CDR3 is TGTGCCAGCAGTTCCACCCGGGCAGGAGCTGGATATGGCTACACCTTC.

As for this clonotype: A much larger clone lies one base from this, so it may be a read error. This chain joins TRBV3-1 and TRBJ2-1; D unclear. The germline gives CDR1 LGHDT, CDR2 YNNKEL (reference sequence). CDR3 length: 14 amino acids. The DNA of the CDR3 is TGTGCCGGCAGCCAAGATCTGAGCCACAATGAGCAGTTCTTC. It is translated as CAGSQDLSHNEQFF.

The gene calls are TRBV19 and TRBJ1-5, with 7 bases aligning to TRBD1. Looked up from germline, CDR1 is LNHDA and CDR2 is SQIVND (reference sequence). CDR3 length: 14 amino acids. V shed 6 bases and J 4 bases; nucleotides not matched to a gene: 6. CDR3 coding DNA: TGTGCCAGTAGCCAGACAGGGCTTAATCAGCCCCAGCATTTT. Its translation is CASSQTGLNQPQHF.

The chain combines TRBV6-1 with TRBJ2-7, with D perhaps given as TRBD1 or TRBD2 (5 bases each). Between the trimmed V and J ends, which lost 8 bases and 5 bases, there was a span of 19 bases. The CDR3 has 14 residues. Germline loops: CDR1 MNHNS, CDR2 SASEGT. In nucleotides, the CDR3 is TGTGCCAGCGGGGCCGGGACCACTGGTAACGAGCAGTACTTC. Translation gives CASGAGTTGNEQYF.

Only a few counts were recorded for this clonotype. The V gene is TRBV29-1, the J gene TRBJ2-2; TRBD1 is a possible D gene (5 bases). The V end lost 5 bases, the J end lost 5 bases, and 15 bases lay between the germline ends. Germline V lookup: CDR1 SQVTM, CDR2 ANQGSEA. This CDR3 contains 14 residues. The CDR3 region has the DNA TGCAGCGTTTGGACCAGGGCGAGGACCGGGGAGCTGTTTTTT. Amino acid sequence: CSVWTRARTGELFF.

J is TRBJ2-1 and V is TRBV7-2; D gene unclear. Near its end, the DNA agrees better with TRBJ2-7, so the J call may be wrong. Looked up from germline, CDR1 is SGHTA and CDR2 is FQGNSA. This CDR3 contains 13 residues. The CDR3 bases are TGTGCCAGCAGCTTCGCCTCCTACAATGAGCAGTACTTC. This gives the protein CASSFASYNEQYF.

The chain combines TRBV7-9 with TRBJ2-5; D unclear. The V and J ends lost 9 bases and 2 bases respectively, with 16 bases between them. The CDR3 contains 14 residues. Germline CDR1 SEHNR, CDR2 FQNEAQ (reference sequence). The CDR3 sequence: CASEPGGRQETQYF. CDR3 bases: TGTGCCAGTGAACCCGGCGGCAGACAAGAGACCCAGTACTTC. The variable domain in full, with the rest retrieved from reference TRBV7-9 and TRBJ2-5, is DTGVSQNPRHKITKRGQNVTFRCDPISEHNRLYWYRQTLGQGPEFLTYFQNEAQLEKSRLLSDRFSAERPKGSFSTLEIQRTEQGDSAMYLCASEPGGRQETQYFGPGTRLLVL.

This clonotype was observed many times. The CDR3, as DNA: TGTGCCAGCAGCCCAATTAAGTTCAGGGTAGGGGCCACCACTGAAGCTTTCTTT. Encoded protein: CASSPIKFRVGATTEAFF. The gene calls are TRBV7-6 and TRBJ1-1; TRBD1 is a possible D gene (5 bases). Germline loops: CDR1 SGHVS, CDR2 FNYEAQ. V shed 5 bases and J shed 4 bases, with 26 bases lying between them. This CDR3 is 18 amino acids long.

This rearrangement joins TRBV2 to TRBJ2-7, with D maybe TRBD1 (5 bases). Germline CDR1 SNHLY, CDR2 FYNNEI. CDR3 size: 15 residues. The V gene lost 1 base and the J gene lost 2 bases, with 12 bases spanning the gap. Written as DNA, the CDR3 is TGTGCCAGCAGTGAAGACGGAACGACAGCCTACGAGCAGTACTTC. Translation gives CASSEDGTTAYEQYF.

The chain employs TRBV6-6 and TRBJ2-1; 10 nucleotides align to TRBD1. The germline V gene encodes CDR1 MNHNY and CDR2 SVGAGI (reference sequence). This CDR3 has 17 amino acids. J gave up 4 bases and V 3 bases, and 9 bases lay outside the gene matches. CDR3 coding DNA: TGTGCCAGCAGTTATTCCGGGACAGGGGACACATACAATGAGCAGTTCTTC. Translating it yields CASSYSGTGDTYNEQFF.

The chain employs TRBV27 and TRBJ1-5, with 11 bases lining up with TRBD1. J was trimmed by 7 bases and V by 6 bases; bases with no gene match: 11. The CDR3 runs to 16 residues. Germline CDR1 reads MNHEY; CDR2 reads SMNVEV (reference sequence). CDR3 in DNA: TGTGCCAGCAGGTCGTACTCGGGACAGGGGGGGCAGCCCCAGCATTTT. This translates into CASRSYSGQGGQPQHF.

With respect to this clonotype: A much larger clone differs by one base, so this may be a read error. The chain combines TRBV5-1 with TRBJ2-5; 16 nucleotides line up with TRBD2. Germline V gives CDR1 SGHRS, CDR2 YFSETQ. The CDR3 has 17 amino acids. In DNA form, the CDR3 reads TGCGTCAGCAGCCCGGGACTAGCGGGGGGGCCGGCTGCGACCCAGTACTTC. Translation gives CVSSPGLAGGPAATQYF. The variable domain in full, completed from reference TRBV5-1 and TRBJ2-5, reads KAGVTQTPRYLIKTRGQQVTLSCSPISGHRSVSWYQQTPGQGLQFLFEYFSETQRNKGNFPGRFSGRQFSNSRSEMNVSTLELGDSALYLCVSSPGLAGGPAATQYFGPGTRLLVL.

The rearrangement uses TRBV9 and TRBJ2-4, with 13 bases fitting TRBD2. In germline, CDR1 is SGDLS, CDR2 YYNGEE. CDR3 length: 18 residues. The V segment lost 4 bases and the J segment 2 bases; nucleotides outside the gene matches: 9. CDR3 protein: CASSLRTSGGGTKNIQYF. CDR3 bases: TGTGCCAGCAGCTTACGGACTAGCGGGGGAGGGACCAAAAACATTCAGTACTTC.

Comment on this clonotype: Compared with germline, one end of the junction differs, possibly owing to a read error. The chain couples TRBV7-2 to TRBJ1-4, with 8 bases lining up with TRBD1. From germline, CDR1 is SGHTA and CDR2 FQGNSA. The CDR3 is 15 residues long. CDR3 sequence: CVSSLAGRGHEKLFF. CDR3 nucleotide sequence: TGTGTCAGCAGCTTAGCTGGCAGGGGGCATGAAAAACTGTTTTTT.

Concerning this clonotype itself: This could be a read error, since a much larger clone is one nucleotide away. V is TRBV10-3 and J is TRBJ2-5, with D tentatively TRBD2 (5 bases). CDR1 and CDR2 (germline): ENHRY, SYGVKD. This CDR3 spans 13 amino acids. CDR3 loop: CAIREGSGETQYF. The CDR3 nucleotides read TGTGCCATCCGTGAGGGATCCGGGGAGACCCAGTACTTC.

This clonotype was seen ten or more times. The rearrangement uses TRBV7-2 and TRBJ2-7, with TRBD2 matching over 13 bases. Trimming cost V 7 bases and J 1 base; bases outside gene matches: 4. Germline V gene sequence: CDR1 SGHTA, CDR2 FQGNSA. The CDR3 sequence is 15 residues long. CDR3 loop: CASILTSGGSYEQYF. The CDR3, as DNA: TGTGCCAGCATTTTGACTAGCGGGGGGTCCTACGAGCAGTACTTC.

This clonotype was seen just once. This may stem from a read error, because a much larger clone lies one nucleotide away. J is TRBJ1-2 and V is TRBV7-2; 10 nucleotides align to TRBD1. The CDR3 is 15 residues long. Germline V gives CDR1 SGHTA, CDR2 FQGNSA. After removal of 3 bases from V and 4 bases from J, the junction contained 5 bases not matched to a gene. CDR3 nucleotides: TGTGCCAGCAGCTTGGGACAGGGGAAGGGCTATGGCTACACCTTC. Protein sequence: CASSLGQGKGYGYTF.

Ten or more counts support this clonotype. This rearrangement joins TRBV10-3 to TRBJ2-7, with D possibly matching TRBD2 (6 bases). CDR3 size: 14 residues. The V end was cut by 10 bases, the J end by 0 bases, with 16 bases between. Germline lookup yields CDR1 ENHRY and CDR2 SYGVKD. The CDR3 is CATQKHGSSYEQYF. In DNA, the CDR3 is TGTGCCACTCAGAAGCACGGGAGCTCCTACGAGCAGTACTTC.

This clonotype has a count of ten or more. This chain connects TRBV12-1 to TRBJ2-7. TRBV12-1 is a listed pseudogene. CDR3 length equals 12 residues. The CDR3 loop reads CASSFSRHEQYF. The CDR3 nucleotides are TGTGCCAGCAGCTTTTCTCGGCACGAGCAGTACTTC.

This clonotype was seen a handful of times. This sequence may be a read error, since a much larger clone differs from it by one base. This rearrangement joins TRBV7-9 to TRBJ2-1, with 9 positions matching TRBD1. CDR3 length: 15 residues. V shed 5 bases and J 3 bases; nucleotides not matched to a gene: 5. Germline lookup yields CDR1 SEHNR and CDR2 FQNEAQ (reference sequence). CDR3 sequence reads: CASSLRGQGYNEQFF. DNA of the CDR3: TGTGCCAGCAGCCTTCGGGGACAGGGCTACAATGAGCAGTTCTTC.

This sequence joins TRBV6-1 and TRBJ2-7, with a tentative D call TRBD1 (6 bases). Trimming left V 4 bases short and J 10 bases short, with 23 bases between. The germline V gene has CDR1 MNHNS and CDR2 SASEGT. The CDR3 totals 15 residues. In DNA form, the CDR3 reads TGTGCCAGCAGTGGAGCGGTGGCAGGGGCCTTCGAACAGTACTTC. As protein: CASSGAVAGAFEQYF.

The chain employs TRBV30 and TRBJ1-1; TRBD1 is a possible D gene (5 bases). The CDR3 covers 13 residues. The ends were cut back, 5 bases at V and 3 bases at J, with 13 bases in the middle. The germline CDR1 and CDR2 sequences are GTSNPN and SVGIG (reference sequence). CDR3 amino acids: CAWVDSGYTEAFF. CDR3 sequence (DNA): TGTGCCTGGGTAGACAGTGGTTACACTGAAGCTTTCTTT.

In its sample, this clonotype was seen a few times. The genes are TRBV5-1 and TRBJ1-4; D remains unclear. Deletions cut 2 bases from V and 0 bases from J, with 8 bases between. The germline CDR1 and CDR2 sequences are SGHRS and YFSETQ. This CDR3 comprises 15 residues. The CDR3 sequence is CASSFDGSTNEKLFF. The DNA of the CDR3 is TGCGCCAGCAGCTTTGACGGTTCAACTAATGAAAAACTGTTTTTT.

At least ten counts were recorded for this clonotype. The chain couples TRBV20-1 to TRBJ2-1; 10 positions match TRBD2. The junction had 17 bases not matched to a gene; V was cut back by 4 bases and J by 5 bases. The CDR3 loop spans 18 amino acids. CDR1 and CDR2 (germline): DFQATT, SNEGSKA (reference sequence). The CDR3 here is CSATRLAGASPKNNEQFF. The CDR3 DNA is TGCAGTGCTACGCGTCTAGCGGGGGCTTCTCCTAAGAACAATGAGCAGTTCTTC.

Turning to this clonotype: The conserved closing phenylalanine or tryptophan is absent in this CDR3, likely reflecting a read error. V and J are TRBV5-4 and TRBJ2-5; 7 bases are a match to TRBD1. The CDR3 extends over 14 amino acids. V was pared by 3 bases and J by 2 bases, with 4 bases of the junction left unmatched. CDR1 SGHNT and CDR2 YYREEE come from the germline V gene (reference sequence). CDR3 residues: CASSYPGQQETQYI. The CDR3 DNA reads TGTGCCAGCAGCTATCCGGGACAGCAAGAGACCCAGTACATC.

This clonotype was detected only once. This sequence joins TRBV6-2 or TRBV6-3 and TRBJ2-5, with 16 bases lining up with TRBD2. With V trimmed by 5 bases and J by 13 bases, 7 bases remained unmatched. CDR3 length equals 14 residues. Germline CDR1 reads MNHEY; CDR2 reads SVGEGT. The CDR3 nucleotides are TGTGCCAGCAGTAAGGGACTAGCGGGAGGGACGCCGTACTTC. Protein sequence: CASSKGLAGGTPYF.